Below are 12 T cell receptor beta chains sequenced from a single sample in a study of shared clonotypes between healthy human individuals. Assay: immunoSEQ multiplex PCR; the TCRdb copy retains only in-frame clones and omits some. The sample lists over a million clones; over 95% were seen once. Source material: naive CD4+ T cells sorted from blood. Subset meaning: CD45RA+ positively selected. The receptors here all came from a man aged 25 to 40 in good health.

This chain uses TRBV28 with TRBJ2-7; 11 bases line up with TRBD2. V lost 5 bases, J lost 5 bases, and 8 bases stayed unmatched. The CDR3 runs to 15 residues. CDR1 is MDHEN, CDR2 SYDVKM, per germline. Here the CDR3 DNA reads TGTGCCAGCAGTGACTATAGCGGGAGGGCCCACGAGCAGTACTTC. The encoded protein is CASSDYSGRAHEQYF. The full variable domain, with the rest looked up from reference TRBV28 and TRBJ2-7, is DVKVTQSSRYLVKRTGEKVFLECVQDMDHENMFWYRQDPGLGLRLIYFSYDVKMKEKGDIPEGYSVSREKKERFSLILESASTNQTSMYLCASSDYSGRAHEQYFGPGTRLTVT.

This chain connects TRBV12-5 to TRBJ1-3, with 8 bases aligning to TRBD1. Germline lookup yields CDR1 LGHNT and CDR2 FRNRAP. J gave up 2 bases and V 1 base, and 4 bases lay outside the gene matches. The CDR3 loop spans 16 amino acids. CDR3 sequence (DNA): TGTGCTAGTGGTTTGGGACAGGGGAAAGCTGGAAACACCATATATTTT. Its translation: CASGLGQGKAGNTIYF.

The chain carries TRBV7-3 and TRBJ2-1, with D perhaps given as TRBD1 or TRBD2 (5 bases each). V dropped 5 bases and J dropped 9 bases, with 14 bases sitting between them. Germline V CDR1 and CDR2: SGHTA, FQGTGA. The CDR3 runs to 13 residues. CDR3 sequence (DNA): TGTGCCAGCAGCCTAGGGACGACGAGTGAGCAGTTCTTC. As protein: CASSLGTTSEQFF.

This chain uses TRBV5-1 with TRBJ2-1; 12 bases are shared with TRBD2. Germline CDR1 is SGHRS and CDR2 is YFSETQ. The CDR3 extends over 17 amino acids. Germline trimming cut 4 bases from V and 6 bases from J; bases unmatched to any gene: 11. CDR3: CASSTRFLAGGPNEQFF. As DNA, the CDR3 is TGCGCCAGCAGCACGCGTTTCCTAGCGGGAGGGCCCAATGAGCAGTTCTTC.

Of note for this clone: The junction and the germline gene differ at one end; a read error may be behind it. CDR3 in DNA: TGTGCCAGCAGCCGCAAGCCTCTAATTTTC. Its translation: CASSRKPLIF. The V call is TRBV4-2, the J call TRBJ2-7; D unresolved. The CDR3 covers 10 residues. CDR1 LGHNA and CDR2 YNFKEQ come from the germline V gene.

This clone was picked up one time. The J gene is TRBJ1-3, the V gene TRBV2, with a weak D call TRBD1 (5 bases). CDR1 is SNHLY, CDR2 FYNNEI, per germline. The CDR3 covers 15 residues. The ends were cut back, 2 bases at V and 2 bases at J, with 10 bases in the middle. The CDR3 nucleotides are TGTGCCAGCAGTGAATATGTGGGGCCTGGAAACACCATATATTTT. This codes for CASSEYVGPGNTIYF. Filled out from reference TRBV2 and TRBJ1-3, the complete variable domain reads EPEVTQTPSHQVTQMGQEVILRCVPISNHLYFYWYRQILGQKVEFLVSFYNNEISEKSEIFDDQFSVERPDGSNFTLKIRSTKLEDSAMYFCASSEYVGPGNTIYFGEGSWLTVV.

The V gene is TRBV7-2, the J gene TRBJ2-3; D is unclear. This CDR3 region has 13 residues. The germline CDR1 and CDR2 sequences are SGHTA and FQGNSA. V lost 5 bases to trimming and J lost 4 bases, with 10 bases between them. CDR3 in amino acids: CASSPRAADTQYF. Written as DNA, the CDR3 is TGTGCCAGCAGCCCCCGGGCGGCAGATACGCAGTATTTT. The entire variable domain, with the rest obtained from reference TRBV7-2 and TRBJ2-3, is as follows: GAGVSQSPSNKVTEKGKDVELRCDPISGHTALYWYRQSLGQGLEFLIYFQGNSAPDKSGLPSDRFSAERTGGSVSTLTIQRTQQEDSAVYLCASSPRAADTQYFGPGTRLTVL.

The V call is TRBV5-6, the J call TRBJ1-3; D is ambiguous. V was cut by 4 bases and J by 3 bases, with 11 bases left in between. Germline values: CDR1 SGHDT, CDR2 YYEEEE. The CDR3 contains 14 residues. CDR3: CASSLGRFGNTIYF. As DNA, the CDR3 is TGTGCCAGCAGCCTGGGGAGATTTGGAAACACCATATATTTT.

CDR3 DNA: TGTGCCAGCAGGACCGGGACCTCCTACAATGAGCAGTTCTTC. Its translation: CASRTGTSYNEQFF. This chain uses TRBV28 with TRBJ2-1; D possibly uses TRBD1 or TRBD2 (5 bases each). CDR3 length equals 14 residues. Trimming cost V 6 bases and J 0 bases, with 9 bases left between them. Germline-derived CDR1 and CDR2 are MDHEN and SYDVKM.

The chain recombines TRBV19 with TRBJ1-5; no clear D. With 2 bases removed from V and 2 bases from J, the gap between germline ends came to 10 bases. The CDR3 sequence is 15 residues long. CDR1 and CDR2 from the germline V gene are LNHDA and SQIVND (reference sequence). The CDR3 region is CASSINRQGNQPQHF. The CDR3 nucleotides are TGTGCCAGTAGTATAAATAGACAAGGCAATCAGCCCCAGCATTTT. Full variable domain (remainder filled in from reference TRBV19 and TRBJ1-5): DGGITQSPKYLFRKEGQNVTLSCEQNLNHDAMYWYRQDPGQGLRLIYYSQIVNDFQKGDIAEGYSVSREKKESFPLTVTSAQKNPTAFYLCASSINRQGNQPQHFGDGTRLSIL.

This chain joins TRBV9 and TRBJ1-1; D may be TRBD1 (5 bases). The CDR3 length is 15 residues. With 0 bases removed from V and 4 bases from J, the gap between germline ends came to 13 bases. The V gene's germline CDR1 is SGDLS and CDR2 YYNGEE. In DNA, the CDR3 is TGTGCCAGCAGCGTAGGTAAGGGGAGAGGCACTGAAGCTTTCTTT. Translating gives CASSVGKGRGTEAFF.

The chain combines TRBV5-4 with TRBJ1-2, with TRBD1 identical over 8 bases. J lost 2 bases, V lost 3 bases, and 6 bases had no gene match. The length of the CDR3 is 15 residues. Germline V lookup: CDR1 SGHNT, CDR2 YYREEE (reference sequence). CDR3 nucleotides: TGTGCCAGCAGCTCCCCCCGGGACAGGAACTATGGCTACACCTTC. The encoded protein is CASSSPRDRNYGYTF. Full variable domain (outside the CDR3, taken from reference TRBV5-4 and TRBJ1-2): ETGVTQSPTHLIKTRGQQVTLRCSSQSGHNTVSWYQQALGQGPQFIFQYYREEENGRGNFPPRFSGLQFPNYSSELNVNALELDDSALYLCASSSPRDRNYGYTFGSGTRLTVV.